This TCR beta chain is drawn from a study of blood T cell repertoires in COVID-19. About the study: Both acute and convalescent COVID-19 samples were obtained from the United States, Italy and Spain. Sources were T cells, B-cell-depleted T cells, or PBMCs; the material itself was cDNA or gDNA.

This clone appeared once. The V segment lost 2 bases and the J segment 3 bases; nucleotides outside the gene matches: 4. The CDR3 sequence is 16 residues long. Germline V gene sequence: CDR1 LGHNA, CDR2 YNFKEQ. Original methodology: Reference gene primer amplification yielded estimated nucleated cell counts. Sequenced by immunoSEQ multiplex PCR; TCRdb stores in-frame clones only, minus some. V, J and clone size are those of that table, while D and trimming were read from the DNA. In the table there are tens of thousands of clones, around 83% of which are singletons. This chain connects TRBV4-2 to TRBJ2-3; 11 positions agree with TRBD2. The sequence came from a man aged 65 to 79 with acute or convalescent COVID-19. Sequencing was carried out using peripheral blood. CDR3 region: CASSQTSGSRTDTQYF. CDR3 sequence (DNA): TGTGCCAGCAGCCAAACTAGCGGGAGTAGGACAGATACGCAGTATTTT.